This T cell receptor beta chain was recovered during a study of OX40 agonist ivuxolimab in advanced cancers. Study-wide results and limits: CD4+ T cells averaged fewer expanded clones than CD8+ T cells.

Individuals having autoimmune disease history or systemic immunosuppression were not enrolled. Repertoires were generated with immunoSEQ multiplex PCR, while TCRdb's copy carries only in-frame clones and drops some. The sample consists of roughly 36,000 clones, around 84% of them appearing once. Concerning this clone itself: The target antigen is unknown.

The receptor was isolated from an adult with an advanced solid tumor such as melanoma, head and neck, liver or kidney cancer. The sequences come from CD4+ or CD8+ T cells sorted from blood, collected in a trial of the OX40 agonist ivuxolimab.

The CDR3 region has the DNA TGTGCCAGTCGCCTCGGGTCTGGAAACACCATATATTTT. The encoded protein is CASRLGSGNTIYF. The genes are TRBV7-9 and TRBJ1-3; no definite D call. Germline CDR1 reads SEHNR; CDR2 reads FQNEAQ (reference sequence). This CDR3 has 13 amino acids. V was cut by 9 bases and J by 1 base, with 10 bases left in between.